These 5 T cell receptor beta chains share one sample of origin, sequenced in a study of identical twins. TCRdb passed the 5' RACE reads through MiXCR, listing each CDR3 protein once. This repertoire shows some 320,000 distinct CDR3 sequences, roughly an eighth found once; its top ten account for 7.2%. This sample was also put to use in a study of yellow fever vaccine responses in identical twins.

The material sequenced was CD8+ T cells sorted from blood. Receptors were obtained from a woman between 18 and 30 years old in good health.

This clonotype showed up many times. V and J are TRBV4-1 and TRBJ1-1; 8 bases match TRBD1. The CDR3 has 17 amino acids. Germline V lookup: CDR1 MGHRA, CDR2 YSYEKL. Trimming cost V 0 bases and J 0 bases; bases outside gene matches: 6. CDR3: CASSQDPGGALNTEAFF. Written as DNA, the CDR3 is TGCGCCAGCAGCCAAGACCCAGGGGGCGCCTTGAACACTGAAGCTTTCTTT.

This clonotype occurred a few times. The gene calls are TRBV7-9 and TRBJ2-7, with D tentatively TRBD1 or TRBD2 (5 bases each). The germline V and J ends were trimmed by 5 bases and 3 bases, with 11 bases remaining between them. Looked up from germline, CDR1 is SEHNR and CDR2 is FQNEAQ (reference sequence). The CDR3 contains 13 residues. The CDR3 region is CASSHEGYYEQYV. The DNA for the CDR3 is TGTGCCAGCAGCCACGAGGGGTACTACGAGCAGTACGTC.

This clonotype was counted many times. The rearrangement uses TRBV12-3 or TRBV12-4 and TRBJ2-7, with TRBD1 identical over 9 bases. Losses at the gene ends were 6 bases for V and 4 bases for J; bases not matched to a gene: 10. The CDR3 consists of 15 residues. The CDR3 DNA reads TGTGCCAGCAGCGAAACAGGGGGCTTCGATTACGAGCAGTACTTC. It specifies CASSETGGFDYEQYF.

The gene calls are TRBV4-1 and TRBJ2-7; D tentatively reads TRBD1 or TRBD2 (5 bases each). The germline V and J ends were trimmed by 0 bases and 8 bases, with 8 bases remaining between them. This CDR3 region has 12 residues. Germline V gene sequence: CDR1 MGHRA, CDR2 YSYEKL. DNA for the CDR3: TGCGCCAGCAGCCAAGATCGGGGCCAGCAGTACTTC. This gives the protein CASSQDRGQQYF.

DNA of the CDR3: TGTGCCAGCAGCTTAGATTTTCGGGGCGTCGGAGAGACCCAGTACTTC. Translation gives CASSLDFRGVGETQYF. The V gene is TRBV7-9, the J gene TRBJ2-5; tentatively, D is TRBD1 or TRBD2 (5 bases each). The CDR3 consists of 16 residues. V was shortened by 1 base and J by 4 bases, with 16 bases between the two germline ends. The V gene's germline CDR1 is SEHNR and CDR2 FQNEAQ (reference sequence). The complete variable domain, with remaining parts taken from reference TRBV7-9 and TRBJ2-5, reads DTGVSQNPRHKITKRGQNVTFRCDPISEHNRLYWYRQTLGQGPEFLTYFQNEAQLEKSRLLSDRFSAERPKGSFSTLEIQRTEQGDSAMYLCASSLDFRGVGETQYFGPGTRLLVL.